The 21 T cell receptor beta chains listed next were all sequenced from one sample in a study of shared clonotypes between healthy human individuals. Generated by immunoSEQ multiplex PCR, the TCRdb table keeps only in-frame clones and is missing some. The data hold over 750,000 clones, with approximately 97% observed a single time. CD45RO-negative, CCR7-positively selected cells formed the naive CD8 fraction, excluding terminally differentiated effector memory CD45RA+ cells. The material sequenced was naive CD8+ T cells sorted from blood. The receptor set was obtained from a man aged 25 to 40 in good health.

The CDR3: CASSLRTDRYNEQFF. Written as DNA, the CDR3 is TGTGCCAGCAGTCTTCGGACAGACAGATACAATGAGCAGTTCTTC. The chain is built from TRBV27 and TRBJ2-1, with a possible D match to TRBD1 (6 bases). The V gene lost 5 bases and the J gene lost 4 bases, with 15 bases spanning the gap. The CDR3 has 15 residues. Germline-derived CDR1 and CDR2 are MNHEY and SMNVEV (reference sequence).

The chain carries TRBV28 and TRBJ2-7, with TRBD2 identical over 7 bases. Germline CDR1 is MDHEN and CDR2 is SYDVKM. The CDR3 extends over 17 amino acids. The V segment lost 5 bases and the J segment 4 bases; nucleotides outside the gene matches: 17. The CDR3 coding sequence is TGTGCCAGCAGTAGAGTGAGGGAGGGGCGCCGTAGATACGAGCAGTACTTC. Translation gives CASSRVREGRRRYEQYF.

The chain recombines TRBV5-4 with TRBJ1-1; TRBD1 is a possible D gene (5 bases). Germline V gene lookup returns CDR1 SGHNT and CDR2 YYREEE (reference sequence). This CDR3 spans 18 amino acids. Deletions cut 0 bases from V and 3 bases from J, with 21 bases between. The DNA for the CDR3 is TGTGCCAGCAGCTTGGGAATGGGAGCCACCGGGGGATACACTGAAGCTTTCTTT. Translated, it gives CASSLGMGATGGYTEAFF.

The chain couples TRBV7-2 to TRBJ2-2; D may be TRBD2 (5 bases). With 5 bases removed from V and 7 bases from J, the gap between germline ends came to 11 bases. The CDR3 loop spans 13 amino acids. Per germline, CDR1 SGHTA and CDR2 FQGNSA. The CDR3 coding sequence is TGTGCCAGCAGCCCTACTAGGGTCGGGGAGCTGTTTTTT. Translating it yields CASSPTRVGELFF.

This rearrangement joins TRBV5-1 to TRBJ1-1; D unresolved. Trimming pared 1 base from V and 2 bases from J, leaving 9 bases between. This CDR3 spans 14 amino acids. Germline assignment: CDR1 SGHRS and CDR2 YFSETQ. The CDR3 reads CASSLPEGNTEAFF. As DNA, the CDR3 is TGCGCCAGCAGCTTGCCTGAAGGAAACACTGAAGCTTTCTTT.

V and J are TRBV27 and TRBJ1-1, with D unclear. CDR3 length equals 13 residues. Trimming took 2 bases from V and 2 from J, leaving 6 bases between them. Germline CDR1 reads MNHEY; CDR2 reads SMNVEV (reference sequence). The CDR3 DNA is TGTGCCAGCAGTTTAATGGCCAACACTGAAGCTTTCTTT. The encoded protein is CASSLMANTEAFF.

This clone appeared a few times. Other DNA sequences within the sample encode an identical CDR3. The chain is built from TRBV11-2 and TRBJ2-7; D gene ambiguous. This CDR3 region has 10 residues. Germline V gene lookup returns CDR1 SGHAT and CDR2 FQNNGV. Trimming shortened V by 5 bases and J by 4 bases, and 3 bases separated the two germline ends. The CDR3: CASSRYEQYF. DNA for the CDR3: TGTGCCAGCAGCCGTTACGAGCAGTACTTC.

The chain employs TRBV7-6 and TRBJ2-7, with TRBD2 identical over 14 bases. From germline, CDR1 is SGHVS and CDR2 FNYEAQ. The length of the CDR3 is 17 residues. With V trimmed by 5 bases and J by 7 bases, 13 bases remained unmatched. The CDR3 is CASSAPTGLAGGKEQYF. The CDR3 DNA is TGTGCCAGCAGCGCACCCACTGGACTAGCGGGAGGAAAGGAGCAGTACTTC. The complete variable domain, with remaining parts taken from reference TRBV7-6 and TRBJ2-7, reads GAGVSQSPRYKVTKRGQDVALRCDPISGHVSLYWYRQALGQGPEFLTYFNYEAQQDKSGLPNDRFSAERPEGSISTLTIQRTEQRDSAMYRCASSAPTGLAGGKEQYFGPGTRLTVT.

The chain couples TRBV6-6 to TRBJ2-7; D is uncertain. The ends were cut back, 10 bases at V and 5 bases at J, with 18 bases in the middle. The CDR3 loop spans 13 amino acids. The V gene's germline CDR1 is MNHNY and CDR2 SVGAGI (reference sequence). CDR3: CAISSGLTDEQYF. CDR3 nucleotide sequence: TGTGCCATCTCGTCGGGCCTCACGGACGAGCAGTACTTC.

This chain links TRBV28 with TRBJ2-7; 12 bases line up with TRBD2. Germline-derived CDR1 and CDR2 are MDHEN and SYDVKM. J was trimmed by 3 bases and V by 4 bases; bases with no gene match: 10. The CDR3 is 17 residues long. In nucleotides, the CDR3 is TGTGCCAGCAGTTCCCTACTAGCGGGAGGAGGGAACTACGAGCAGTACTTC. The encoded protein is CASSSLLAGGGNYEQYF. Complete variable domain (other parts from reference TRBV28 and TRBJ2-7): DVKVTQSSRYLVKRTGEKVFLECVQDMDHENMFWYRQDPGLGLRLIYFSYDVKMKEKGDIPEGYSVSREKKERFSLILESASTNQTSMYLCASSSLLAGGGNYEQYFGPGTRLTVT.

The V call is TRBV13, the J call TRBJ2-7; 11 bases fit TRBD2. The ends lost 4 bases at V and 2 bases at J; junction bases unmatched: 4. Germline V gene data show CDR1 as PRHDT and CDR2 as FYEKMQ (reference sequence). The CDR3 length is 15 residues. CDR3 region: CASSSGTSGTYEQYF. The CDR3 DNA reads TGTGCCAGCAGCTCAGGGACTAGCGGTACCTACGAGCAGTACTTC.

The V and J genes are TRBV25-1 and TRBJ2-1; D unresolved. CDR3 size: 11 residues. The germline gives CDR1 MGHDK, CDR2 SYGVNS. V gave up 8 bases and J gave up 6 bases, with 8 bases separating them. The CDR3 loop reads CASGQSNEQFF. CDR3 in DNA: TGTGCCAGCGGCCAGTCCAATGAGCAGTTCTTC. Looking up the rest from reference TRBV25-1 and TRBJ2-1 gives the full variable domain: EADIYQTPRYLVIGTGKKITLECSQTMGHDKMYWYQQDPGMELHLIHYSYGVNSTEKGDLSSESTVSRIRTEHFPLTLESARPSHTSQYLCASGQSNEQFFGPGTRLTVL.

The V and J genes are TRBV7-8 and TRBJ1-5; no clear D. The length of the CDR3 is 13 residues. With 0 bases removed from V and 7 bases from J, the gap between germline ends came to 7 bases. Germline V gene data show CDR1 as SGHVS and CDR2 as FQNEAQ. The CDR3 spells CASSLADNQPQHF. The CDR3 nucleotides are TGTGCCAGCAGCTTAGCAGACAACCAGCCCCAGCATTTT.

V is TRBV6-1 and J is TRBJ2-1; D gene ambiguous. V was shortened by 3 bases and J by 8 bases, with 11 bases between the two germline ends. The germline CDR1 and CDR2 sequences are MNHNS and SASEGT. The CDR3 is made up of 13 amino acids. In DNA form, the CDR3 reads TGTGCCAGCAGTGATTGGGCAGGCGATGAGCAGTTCTTC. As protein: CASSDWAGDEQFF.

The chain has TRBV27 and TRBJ1-2, with D uncertain. This CDR3 spans 16 amino acids. Germline-derived CDR1 and CDR2 are MNHEY and SMNVEV (reference sequence). V was shortened by 2 bases and J by 4 bases, with 17 bases between the two germline ends. The CDR3, as DNA: TGTGCCAGCAGTTTAAGTGTCGGAGGCTTTCTCTATGGCTACACCTTC. This sequence encodes CASSLSVGGFLYGYTF.

The chain uses TRBV7-2 and TRBJ2-7, with TRBD1 matching 10 bases. With 6 bases clipped from V and 4 bases from J, the junction kept 6 bases outside the gene matches. Germline CDR1 SGHTA, CDR2 FQGNSA. This CDR3 region has 14 residues. CDR3 sequence: CASRSGDRGYEQYF. The CDR3 DNA sequence: TGTGCCAGCAGGTCTGGGGACAGGGGTTACGAGCAGTACTTC. The full variable domain, rest sourced from reference TRBV7-2 and TRBJ2-7, is GAGVSQSPSNKVTEKGKDVELRCDPISGHTALYWYRQSLGQGLEFLIYFQGNSAPDKSGLPSDRFSAERTGGSVSTLTIQRTQQEDSAVYLCASRSGDRGYEQYFGPGTRLTVT.

V usage is TRBV7-3 and J usage is TRBJ2-5, with D possibly being TRBD1 or TRBD2 (8 bases each). The germline V gene encodes CDR1 SGHTA and CDR2 FQGTGA. Trimming pared 4 bases from V and 2 bases from J, leaving 26 bases between. The CDR3 is made up of 19 amino acids. As DNA, the CDR3 is TGTGCCAGCAGCTCCCCGGACAGGGATAGCGGGAACCCGCAAGAGACCCAGTACTTC. Its translation is CASSSPDRDSGNPQETQYF.

As concerns this clone: Other DNA sequences within the sample encode an identical CDR3. CDR3 region: CASSSLADQETQYF. The CDR3 region has the DNA TGTGCCAGCAGTTCACTAGCAGACCAAGAGACCCAGTACTTC. The V gene is TRBV27, the J gene TRBJ2-5, with D maybe TRBD2 (6 bases). Germline V gene sequence: CDR1 MNHEY, CDR2 SMNVEV (reference sequence). Trimming removed 4 bases at V and 0 bases at J, with 9 bases between. The CDR3 is made up of 14 amino acids.

This clone showed up just once. V is TRBV5-5 and J is TRBJ2-3; TRBD1 is a possible D gene (7 bases). The CDR3 covers 16 residues. Trimming took off 6 bases at V and 3 bases at J, with 20 bases between the two ends. Per germline, CDR1 SGHKS and CDR2 YYEKEE (reference sequence). In DNA, the CDR3 is TGTGCCAGCACCCTCCCCGGAGGGGGCCTAACAGATACGCAGTATTTT. This translates into CASTLPGGGLTDTQYF.

CDR3 amino acids: CASSPQEWDRDEQFF. In DNA, the CDR3 is TGTGCCAGCAGCCCACAGGAGTGGGATCGCGATGAGCAGTTCTTC. The J gene is TRBJ2-1, the V gene TRBV13, with D possibly TRBD1 on 5 matching bases. Trimming stripped 5 bases from V and 8 bases from J, with 19 bases between. Germline V lookup: CDR1 PRHDT, CDR2 FYEKMQ (reference sequence). The CDR3 loop spans 15 amino acids. Complete variable domain (other parts from reference TRBV13 and TRBJ2-1): AAGVIQSPRHLIKEKRETATLKCYPIPRHDTVYWYQQGPGQDPQFLISFYEKMQSDKGSIPDRFSAQQFSDYHSELNMSSLELGDSALYFCASSPQEWDRDEQFFGPGTRLTVL.

The genes are TRBV2 and TRBJ1-2; maybe TRBD1 (5 bases). Between the trimmed V and J ends, which lost 7 bases and 3 bases, there was a span of 30 bases. The CDR3 loop spans 19 amino acids. The V gene's germline CDR1 is SNHLY and CDR2 FYNNEI. The chain's CDR3 is CASMRGHSSSREEDYGYTF. The CDR3 bases are TGTGCCAGCATGAGGGGCCACTCCAGCTCCCGAGAGGAGGACTATGGCTACACCTTC.